A selection of T cell receptor beta chains follows, all from one sample in a study of identical twins. TCRdb reanalysed the 5' RACE reads using MiXCR and keeps one entry per CDR3 protein. The sample records 280,000 or so distinct CDR3 sequences, more than 6.5% being singletons. In addition, the sample was reused for a study of yellow fever vaccine responses in identical twins.

The sequencing input was memory (CD45RO+) T cells sorted from blood. The receptors come from a woman between 18 and 30 years old in good health. Both conserved end residues are trimmed from each CDR3. Each record gives: J gene, V gene, CDR3 protein.

j_call: TRBJ2-1
v_call: TRBV6-1
cdr3_aa: ASGGEGSYNEQF

j_call: TRBJ2-2
v_call: TRBV20-1
cdr3_aa: SAPGQNTGELF

j_call: TRBJ2-1
v_call: TRBV20-1
cdr3_aa: SAVPKVNLASEQF

j_call: TRBJ1-2
v_call: TRBV2
cdr3_aa: ASRGTANYGYT

j_call: TRBJ2-1
v_call: TRBV27
cdr3_aa: ASRKGVHNEQF

j_call: TRBJ1-2
v_call: TRBV3-1
cdr3_aa: ASSQVYREGGGYT

j_call: TRBJ2-5
v_call: TRBV3-1
cdr3_aa: ASSQYDRGRRETQY

j_call: TRBJ2-3
v_call: TRBV4-2
cdr3_aa: ASSPGEYTDTQY

j_call: TRBJ1-1
v_call: TRBV12-3/TRBV12-4
cdr3_aa: ASSLPGAGLMEAF

j_call: TRBJ2-2
v_call: TRBV20-1
cdr3_aa: SARPDRTGELF

j_call: TRBJ1-5
v_call: TRBV3-1
cdr3_aa: ASSQGRNQPQH

j_call: TRBJ1-1
v_call: TRBV6-2/TRBV6-3
cdr3_aa: ASSSDSLTEAF

j_call: TRBJ2-1
v_call: TRBV28
cdr3_aa: ASSPPPVIRSYNEQF

j_call: TRBJ2-1
v_call: TRBV6-1
cdr3_aa: ASSGLAGGYNEQF

j_call: TRBJ2-1
v_call: TRBV2
cdr3_aa: ASSGTDIGNEQF

j_call: TRBJ2-7
v_call: TRBV3-1
cdr3_aa: ASSRPSGGSYEQY

j_call: TRBJ2-1
v_call: TRBV7-6
cdr3_aa: ASRRGGGSYNEQF

j_call: TRBJ2-2
v_call: TRBV6-5
cdr3_aa: ASSYRGTGTGELF

j_call: TRBJ1-4
v_call: TRBV12-3/TRBV12-4
cdr3_aa: ASSSRTGGGEKLF

j_call: TRBJ2-1
v_call: TRBV24-1
cdr3_aa: ATSDAMGDEQF

j_call: TRBJ2-2
v_call: TRBV6-1
cdr3_aa: ASSLTSGRRELF

j_call: TRBJ2-2
v_call: TRBV9
cdr3_aa: ASSVERTGELF

j_call: TRBJ2-7
v_call: TRBV6-1
cdr3_aa: ASQRSRFSYEQY

j_call: TRBJ2-2
v_call: TRBV5-1
cdr3_aa: ASSHEGSSGELF

j_call: TRBJ1-1
v_call: TRBV2
cdr3_aa: ASGLTEAF

j_call: TRBJ1-4
v_call: TRBV12-3/TRBV12-4
cdr3_aa: ASSRGQGGEKLF

j_call: TRBJ2-3
v_call: TRBV5-1
cdr3_aa: VSSSRDTQY

j_call: TRBJ2-1
v_call: TRBV7-7
cdr3_aa: ASSPGGGGGGNEQF

j_call: TRBJ1-1
v_call: TRBV3-1
cdr3_aa: ASSPGTPGTEAF

j_call: TRBJ1-1
v_call: TRBV24-1
cdr3_aa: ATSVGANTEAF

j_call: TRBJ2-1
v_call: TRBV29-1
cdr3_aa: SVVWTSGSNYEQF